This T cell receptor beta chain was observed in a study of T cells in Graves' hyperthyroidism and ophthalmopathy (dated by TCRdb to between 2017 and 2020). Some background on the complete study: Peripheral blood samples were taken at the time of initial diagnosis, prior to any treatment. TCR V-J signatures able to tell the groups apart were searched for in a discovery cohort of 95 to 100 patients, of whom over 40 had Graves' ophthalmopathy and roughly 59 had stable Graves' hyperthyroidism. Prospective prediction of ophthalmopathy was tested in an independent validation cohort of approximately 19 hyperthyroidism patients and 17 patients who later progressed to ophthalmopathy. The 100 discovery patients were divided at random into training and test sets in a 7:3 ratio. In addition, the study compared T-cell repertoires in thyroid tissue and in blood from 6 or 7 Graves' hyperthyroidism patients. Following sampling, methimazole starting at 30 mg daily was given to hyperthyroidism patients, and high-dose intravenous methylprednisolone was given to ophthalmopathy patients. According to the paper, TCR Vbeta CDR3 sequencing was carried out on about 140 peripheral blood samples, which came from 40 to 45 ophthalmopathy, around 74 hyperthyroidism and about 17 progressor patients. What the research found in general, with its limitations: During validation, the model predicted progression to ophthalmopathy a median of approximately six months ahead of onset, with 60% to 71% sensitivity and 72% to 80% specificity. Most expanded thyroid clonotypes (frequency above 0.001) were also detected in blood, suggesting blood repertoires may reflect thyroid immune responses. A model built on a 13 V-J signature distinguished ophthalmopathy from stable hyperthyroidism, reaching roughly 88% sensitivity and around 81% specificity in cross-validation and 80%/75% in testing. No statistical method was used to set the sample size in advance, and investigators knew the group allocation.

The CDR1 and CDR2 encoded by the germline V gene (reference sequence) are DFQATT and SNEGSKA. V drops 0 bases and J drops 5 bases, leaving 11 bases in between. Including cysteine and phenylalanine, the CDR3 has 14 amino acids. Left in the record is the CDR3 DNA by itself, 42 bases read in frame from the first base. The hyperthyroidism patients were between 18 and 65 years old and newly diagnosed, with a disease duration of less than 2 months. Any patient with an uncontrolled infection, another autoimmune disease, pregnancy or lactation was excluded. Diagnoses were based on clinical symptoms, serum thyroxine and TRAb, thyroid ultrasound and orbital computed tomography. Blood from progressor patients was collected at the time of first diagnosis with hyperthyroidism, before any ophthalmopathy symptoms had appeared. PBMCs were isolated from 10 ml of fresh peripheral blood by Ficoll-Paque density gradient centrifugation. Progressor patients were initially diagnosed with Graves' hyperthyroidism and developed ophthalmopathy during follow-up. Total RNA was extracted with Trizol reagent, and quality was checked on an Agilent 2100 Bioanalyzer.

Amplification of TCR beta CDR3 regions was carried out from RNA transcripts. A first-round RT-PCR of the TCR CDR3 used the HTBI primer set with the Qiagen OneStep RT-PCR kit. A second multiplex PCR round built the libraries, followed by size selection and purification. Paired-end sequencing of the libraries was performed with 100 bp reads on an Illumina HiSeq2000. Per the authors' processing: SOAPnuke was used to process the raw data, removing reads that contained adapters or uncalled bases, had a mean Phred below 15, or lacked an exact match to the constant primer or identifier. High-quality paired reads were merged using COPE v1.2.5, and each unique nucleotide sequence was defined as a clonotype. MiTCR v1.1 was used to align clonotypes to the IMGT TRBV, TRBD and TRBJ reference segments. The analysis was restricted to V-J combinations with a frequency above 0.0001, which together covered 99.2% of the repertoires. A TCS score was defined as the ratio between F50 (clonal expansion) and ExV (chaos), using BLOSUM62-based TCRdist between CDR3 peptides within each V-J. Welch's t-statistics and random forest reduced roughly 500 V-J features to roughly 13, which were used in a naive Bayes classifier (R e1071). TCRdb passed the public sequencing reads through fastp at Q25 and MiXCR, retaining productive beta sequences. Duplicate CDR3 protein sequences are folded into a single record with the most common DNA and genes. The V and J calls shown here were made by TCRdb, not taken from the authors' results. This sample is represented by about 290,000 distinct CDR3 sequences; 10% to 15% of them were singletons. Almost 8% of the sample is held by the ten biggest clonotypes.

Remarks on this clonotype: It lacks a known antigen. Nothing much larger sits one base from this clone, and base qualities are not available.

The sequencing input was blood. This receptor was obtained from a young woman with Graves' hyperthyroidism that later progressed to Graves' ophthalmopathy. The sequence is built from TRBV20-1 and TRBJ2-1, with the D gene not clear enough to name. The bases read TGCAGTGCTAGAGATCCCGGGTGGGACAATGAGCAGTTCTTC. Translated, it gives CSARDPGWDNEQFF.